What follows describes a single T cell receptor beta chain. Its antigen is not identified. Germline V gene data show CDR1 as SGHVS and CDR2 as FNYEAQ. The CDR3 runs to 14 residues. V lost 1 base to trimming and J lost 2 bases, with 9 bases between them. This entry comes from a study of shared clonotypes between healthy human individuals. Assay: immunoSEQ multiplex PCR; the TCRdb copy retains only in-frame clones and omits some. Of some 2 million clones listed, roughly 94% are singletons. CD4+ cells underwent separation, giving CD45RA+ naive and CD45RA-negative memory subsets. Findings and limits, study-wide: Estimated richness was generally greater in naive than memory subsets. The study found about 5% of naive CD4 clonotypes shared across several donors.

Sequenced: naive CD4+ T cells sorted from blood. Subset meaning: CD45RA+ positively selected. This chain uses TRBV7-6 with TRBJ2-7; D not resolved. The sequence was collected from a man aged 18 to 29 in good health. CDR3 residues: CASSLGVGTYEQYF. The CDR3 DNA sequence: TGTGCCAGCAGCTTAGGGGTAGGGACCTACGAGCAGTACTTC.